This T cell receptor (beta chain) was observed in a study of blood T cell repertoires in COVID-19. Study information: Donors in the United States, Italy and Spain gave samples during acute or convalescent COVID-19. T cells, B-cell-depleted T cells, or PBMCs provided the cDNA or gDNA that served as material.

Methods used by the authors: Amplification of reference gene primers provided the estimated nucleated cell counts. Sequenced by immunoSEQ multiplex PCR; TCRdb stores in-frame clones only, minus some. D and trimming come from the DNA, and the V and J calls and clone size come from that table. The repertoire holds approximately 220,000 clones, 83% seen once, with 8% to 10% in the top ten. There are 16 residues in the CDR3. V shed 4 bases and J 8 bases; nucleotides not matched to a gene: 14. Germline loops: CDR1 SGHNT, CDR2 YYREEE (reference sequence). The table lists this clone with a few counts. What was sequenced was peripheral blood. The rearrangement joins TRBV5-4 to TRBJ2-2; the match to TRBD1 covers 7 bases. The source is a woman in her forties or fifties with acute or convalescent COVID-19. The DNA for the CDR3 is TGTGCCAGCAGCAAAGAGCGGCAAGGGGGCCTGGGGGAGCTGTTTTTT. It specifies CASSKERQGGLGELFF.